This T cell receptor (beta chain) was identified in a study of blood T cell repertoires in COVID-19. Authors' data handling: Researchers report that nucleated cell counts were estimated from reference gene primer amplification. TCRdb keeps only in-frame clones here, not all; method: immunoSEQ multiplex PCR. The DNA was the basis for D and trimming; V, J and clone size are from that table. The sample yields approximately 250,000 clones, around 93% seen once. This clone was seen only once. CDR3 length equals 15 residues. Germline CDR1 is MGHRA and CDR2 is YSYEKL. V lost 1 base and J lost 0; bases outside the gene matches: 0. Enrollees, about 18 to 95 years old, lived in fewer than 25 US areas. A PCR-confirmed or clinician-diagnosed COVID-19 case had contacted exposed participants within 2 weeks of entry.

The source of this sequence is a man between 35 and 55 years old who had been exposed to COVID-19. The sample was PBMCs or T cells enriched from blood (not recorded which). The chain links TRBV4-1 to TRBJ2-1; TRBD2 matches 7 bases. For the CDR3, the DNA is TGCGCCAGCAGCCAAGGGACTAGCTCCTACAATGAGCAGTTCTTC. The encoded protein is CASSQGTSSYNEQFF.